The sequence of this T cell receptor (beta chain) was determined in a study of cytomegalovirus exposure and HLA in healthy donors. To note about this clone: The antigen is undetermined.

J was trimmed by 5 bases and V by 3 bases; bases with no gene match: 6. The CDR3 consists of 14 residues. Germline loops: CDR1 KGHSH, CDR2 LQKENI. Overall study findings and caveats: According to an earlier analysis, most TCR beta V segments yielded productive rearrangements about 90% or about 30% of the time. As a later analysis showed, several of the most significant clusters appeared to be linked to common viral pathogens. TCR beta chain V- and J-gene trimming was linked, in a later analysis, to a missense variant in DCLRE1C.

PCR used 60 Vbeta primers and 13 Jbeta primers. Sequencing used immunoSEQ multiplex PCR; TCRdb keeps in-frame clones, though not all of them. The table records 95,000 to 150,000 clones, roughly 80% of them present only once. Sequencing was performed on PBMCs. The clonotype was recovered from a woman in her 40s in good health and CMV-seronegative. This chain links TRBV18 with TRBJ2-5; 7 bases align to TRBD2. CDR3 DNA sequence: TGTGCCAGCTCACCCGAGGGAGGGTTGGAGACCCAGTACTTC. It codes for CASSPEGGLETQYF.